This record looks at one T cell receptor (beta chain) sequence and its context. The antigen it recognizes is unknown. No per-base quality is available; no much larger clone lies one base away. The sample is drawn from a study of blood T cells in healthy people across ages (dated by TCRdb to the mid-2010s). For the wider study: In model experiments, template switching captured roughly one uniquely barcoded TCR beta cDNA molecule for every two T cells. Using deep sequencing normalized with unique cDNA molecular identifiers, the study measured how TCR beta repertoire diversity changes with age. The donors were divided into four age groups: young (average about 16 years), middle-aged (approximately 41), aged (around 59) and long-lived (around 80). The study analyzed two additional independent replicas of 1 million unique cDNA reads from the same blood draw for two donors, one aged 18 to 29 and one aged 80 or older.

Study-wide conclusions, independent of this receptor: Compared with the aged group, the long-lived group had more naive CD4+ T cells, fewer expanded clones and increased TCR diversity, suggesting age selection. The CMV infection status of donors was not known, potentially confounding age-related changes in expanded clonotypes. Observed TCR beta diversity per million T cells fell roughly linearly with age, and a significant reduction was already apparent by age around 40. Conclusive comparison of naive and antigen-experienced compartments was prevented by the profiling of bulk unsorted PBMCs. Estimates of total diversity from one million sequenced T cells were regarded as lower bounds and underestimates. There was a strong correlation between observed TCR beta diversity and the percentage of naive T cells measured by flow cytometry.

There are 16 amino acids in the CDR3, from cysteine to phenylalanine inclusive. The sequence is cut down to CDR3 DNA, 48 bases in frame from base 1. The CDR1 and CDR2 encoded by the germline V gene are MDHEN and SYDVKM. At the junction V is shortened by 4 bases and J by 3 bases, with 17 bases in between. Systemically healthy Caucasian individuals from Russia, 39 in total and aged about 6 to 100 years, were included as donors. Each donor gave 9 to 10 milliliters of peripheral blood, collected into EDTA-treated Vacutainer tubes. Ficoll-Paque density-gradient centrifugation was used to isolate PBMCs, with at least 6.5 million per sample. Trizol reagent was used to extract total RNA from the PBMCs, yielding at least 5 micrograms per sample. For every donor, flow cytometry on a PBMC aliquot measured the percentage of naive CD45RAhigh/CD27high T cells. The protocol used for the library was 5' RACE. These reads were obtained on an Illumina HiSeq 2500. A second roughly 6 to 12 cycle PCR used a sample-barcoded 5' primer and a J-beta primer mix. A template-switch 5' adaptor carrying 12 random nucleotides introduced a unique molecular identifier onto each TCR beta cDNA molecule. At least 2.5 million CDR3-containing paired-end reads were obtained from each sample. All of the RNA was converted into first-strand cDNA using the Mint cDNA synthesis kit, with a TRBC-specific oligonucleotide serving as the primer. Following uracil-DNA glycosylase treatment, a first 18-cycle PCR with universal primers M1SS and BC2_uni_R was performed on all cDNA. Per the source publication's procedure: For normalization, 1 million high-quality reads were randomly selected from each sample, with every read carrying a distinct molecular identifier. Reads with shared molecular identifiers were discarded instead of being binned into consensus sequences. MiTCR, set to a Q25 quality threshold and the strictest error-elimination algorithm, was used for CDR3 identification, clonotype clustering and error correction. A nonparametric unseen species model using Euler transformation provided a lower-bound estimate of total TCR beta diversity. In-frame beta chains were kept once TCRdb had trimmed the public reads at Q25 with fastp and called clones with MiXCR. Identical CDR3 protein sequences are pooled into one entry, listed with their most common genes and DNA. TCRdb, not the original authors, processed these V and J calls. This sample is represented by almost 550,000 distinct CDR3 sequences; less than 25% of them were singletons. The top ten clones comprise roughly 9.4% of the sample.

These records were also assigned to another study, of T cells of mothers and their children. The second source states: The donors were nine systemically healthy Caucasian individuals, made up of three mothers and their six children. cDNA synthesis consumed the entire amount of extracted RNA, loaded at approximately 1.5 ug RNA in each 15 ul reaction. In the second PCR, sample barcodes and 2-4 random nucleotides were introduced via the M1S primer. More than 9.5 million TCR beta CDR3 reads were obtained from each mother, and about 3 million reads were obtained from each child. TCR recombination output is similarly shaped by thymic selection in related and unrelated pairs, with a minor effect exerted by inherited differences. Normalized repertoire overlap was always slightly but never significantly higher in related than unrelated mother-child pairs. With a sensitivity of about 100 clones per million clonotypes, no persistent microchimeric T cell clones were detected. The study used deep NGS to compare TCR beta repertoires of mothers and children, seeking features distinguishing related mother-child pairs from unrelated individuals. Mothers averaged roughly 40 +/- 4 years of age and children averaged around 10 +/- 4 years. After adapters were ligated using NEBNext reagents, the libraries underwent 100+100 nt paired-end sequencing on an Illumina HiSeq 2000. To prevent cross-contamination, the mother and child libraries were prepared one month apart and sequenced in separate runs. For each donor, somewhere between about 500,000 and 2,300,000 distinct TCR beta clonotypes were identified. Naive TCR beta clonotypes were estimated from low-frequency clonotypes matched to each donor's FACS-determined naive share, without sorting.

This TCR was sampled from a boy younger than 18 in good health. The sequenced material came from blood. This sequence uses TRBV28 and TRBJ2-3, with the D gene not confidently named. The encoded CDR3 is CASSSVSSGGTDTQYF. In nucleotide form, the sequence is TGTGCCAGCAGTTCAGTCTCGTCAGGCGGTACAGATACGCAGTATTTT.